These 5 T cell receptor beta chains came from one sample sequenced in a study of cytomegalovirus exposure and HLA in healthy donors (dated by TCRdb to about 2017). Library preparation employed the immunoSEQ multiplex PCR assay. TCRdb took this table from immuneACCESS and kept in-frame rearrangements with V and J called. Such tables lack part of the clones; where checked against another copy, unresolved V genes explain under half of the gap, and the rest is unexplained. In all, the sample holds about 75,000 clones, and around four fifths of those were seen once. 3% of the sample goes to the ten largest clones. The sample was PBMCs. The receptors originated from a man aged 25 to 40 in good health and CMV-seronegative.

In this sample, this clone turned up a few times. The chain employs TRBV7-9 and TRBJ1-3; a possible D gene is TRBD1 (5 bases). Germline loops: CDR1 SEHNR, CDR2 FQNEAQ (reference sequence). The germline V and J ends were trimmed by 8 bases and 0 bases, with 8 bases remaining between them. CDR3 length equals 13 residues. CDR3 region: CASGANSGNTIYF. The CDR3 coding sequence is TGTGCCAGCGGGGCCAACTCTGGAAACACCATATATTTT.

The J gene is TRBJ2-1, the V gene TRBV5-1, with TRBD1 as a possible D gene (5 bases). The CDR3 is 15 amino acids. Trimming cost V 4 bases and J 0 bases, with 11 bases left between them. Germline V gene data show CDR1 as SGHRS and CDR2 as YFSETQ. The DNA of the CDR3 is TGCGCCAGCAGCGTCGACAGTAGCTCCTACAATGAGCAGTTCTTC. Translating it yields CASSVDSSSYNEQFF.

The V call is TRBV27, the J call TRBJ2-3; D uncertain. Germline CDR1 and CDR2: MNHEY and SMNVEV (reference sequence). V was clipped by 1 base and J by 1 base, with 6 bases between them. CDR3 size: 14 residues. CDR3 residues: CASSLYEGTDTQYF. The CDR3 region has the DNA TGTGCCAGCAGTTTATATGAGGGCACAGATACGCAGTATTTT.

The genes are TRBV15 and TRBJ2-3, with TRBD1 matching over 7 bases. This CDR3 has 15 amino acids. Trimming took 0 bases from V and 6 from J; bases not matched to a gene: 6. CDR1 and CDR2 from the germline V gene are LNHNV and YYDKDF (reference sequence). CDR3 sequence reads: CATSRDPGGVDTQYF. The CDR3 nucleotides are TGTGCCACCAGCAGAGATCCAGGGGGAGTCGATACGCAGTATTTT.

The V gene is TRBV5-1, the J gene TRBJ2-3, with a possible D match to TRBD1 (8 bases). Germline V CDR1 and CDR2: SGHRS, YFSETQ. The CDR3 totals 16 residues. Trimming shortened V by 1 base and J by 4 bases, and 16 bases separated the two germline ends. The CDR3 nucleotides read TGCGCCAGCAGCTTGCCGGACAGGGCGGGGGCAGATACGCAGTATTTT. Its protein is CASSLPDRAGADTQYF.